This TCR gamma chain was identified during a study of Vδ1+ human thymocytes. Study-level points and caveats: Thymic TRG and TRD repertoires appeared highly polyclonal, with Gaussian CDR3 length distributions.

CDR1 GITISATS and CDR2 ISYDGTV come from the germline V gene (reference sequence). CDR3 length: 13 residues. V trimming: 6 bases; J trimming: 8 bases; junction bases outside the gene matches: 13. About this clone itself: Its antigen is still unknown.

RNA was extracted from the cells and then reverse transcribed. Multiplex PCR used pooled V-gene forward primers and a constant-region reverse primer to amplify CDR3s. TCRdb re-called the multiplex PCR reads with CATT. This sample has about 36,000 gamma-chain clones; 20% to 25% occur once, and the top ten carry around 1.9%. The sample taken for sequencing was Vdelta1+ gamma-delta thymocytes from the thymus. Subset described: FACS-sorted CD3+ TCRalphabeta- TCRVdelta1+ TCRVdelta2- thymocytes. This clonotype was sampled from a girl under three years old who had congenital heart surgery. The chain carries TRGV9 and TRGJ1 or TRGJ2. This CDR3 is CALWIPKRDKKLF. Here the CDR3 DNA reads TGTGCCTTGTGGATTCCCAAGCGAGATAAGAAACTCTTT.